The 7 T cell receptor beta chains listed next were all sequenced from one sample in a study of cytomegalovirus exposure and HLA in healthy donors. The PCR employed 60 Vbeta primers together with 13 Jbeta primers. TCRdb's table, derived via immunoSEQ multiplex PCR, lists solely in-frame clones and lacks some. The table lists about 110,000 clones, more than 70% of them singletons, with 2% to 3% in the top ten. Sequencing was done on a sample of PBMCs. These receptor sequences come from a man aged 35 to 55 in good health and CMV-seronegative.

With respect to this clone: At one boundary the junction diverges from the germline segment, which might be a read error. The genes are TRBV6-6 and TRBJ1-4; D gene uncertain. Germline loops: CDR1 MNHNY, CDR2 SVGAGI (reference sequence). CDR3 size: 16 residues. Here the CDR3 DNA reads TGTGCCAGCAGTGCACGCCCTCCAGCAACTAATGAAAAACTGCTTTTT. Translating gives CASSARPPATNEKLLF.

About this clone: Distinct nucleotide sequences in the sample also encode this CDR3. V is TRBV2 and J is TRBJ2-1; possibly TRBD2 for D (5 bases). V was cut by 4 bases and J by 3 bases, with 16 bases left in between. The V gene's germline CDR1 is SNHLY and CDR2 FYNNEI. This CDR3 spans 16 amino acids. CDR3: CASSGGFSGRYNEQFF. In DNA form, the CDR3 reads TGTGCCAGCAGTGGGGGATTCAGCGGTCGCTACAATGAGCAGTTCTTC.

This sequence joins TRBV13 and TRBJ1-2; no definite D call. The CDR3 is made up of 12 amino acids. The V gene lost 8 bases and the J gene lost 8 bases, with 15 bases spanning the gap. Germline assignment: CDR1 PRHDT and CDR2 FYEKMQ (reference sequence). This CDR3 is CASSFGGGGYTF. The DNA of the CDR3 is TGTGCCAGCTCATTCGGAGGCGGCGGCTACACCTTC.

The V and J genes are TRBV7-6 and TRBJ1-4; tentatively, D is TRBD1 (6 bases). The CDR3 loop spans 16 amino acids. Trimming removed 5 bases at V and 0 bases at J, with 13 bases between. Germline V gives CDR1 SGHVS, CDR2 FNYEAQ. The CDR3 nucleotides read TGTGCCAGCAGCCCAACAGGGTATGCAACTAATGAAAAACTGTTTTTT. It codes for CASSPTGYATNEKLFF.

The chain is built from TRBV2 and TRBJ1-1, with D perhaps matching TRBD1 (5 bases). CDR3 length: 14 amino acids. V shed 5 bases and J shed 3 bases, with 13 bases lying between them. Germline CDR1 SNHLY, CDR2 FYNNEI. This chain's CDR3 is CASSPQGRDTEAFF. In DNA, the CDR3 is TGTGCCAGCAGTCCCCAGGGTAGGGACACTGAAGCTTTCTTT.

The chain has TRBV9 and TRBJ2-7; weak D call: TRBD2 (6 bases). There are 16 residues in the CDR3. Germline CDR1 and CDR2: SGDLS and YYNGEE. The V end was cut by 2 bases, the J end by 0 bases, with 15 bases between. CDR3 region: CASSVHSGVSSYEQYF. CDR3 sequence (DNA): TGTGCCAGCAGCGTTCATAGCGGTGTGAGCTCCTACGAGCAGTACTTC.

CDR3 DNA: TGTGCCAGCAGCTTAGGGGCAGTAAGCAATCAGCCCCAGCATTTT. Amino acid sequence: CASSLGAVSNQPQHF. The chain is built from TRBV7-2 and TRBJ1-5, with D hard to call. This CDR3 comprises 15 residues. V gave up 1 base and J gave up 1 base, with 8 bases separating them. CDR1 is SGHTA and CDR2 is FQGNSA in the germline V gene.